Below, one T cell receptor (beta chain) is given with its context. This specimen belongs to a study of OX40 agonist ivuxolimab in advanced cancers. Turning to the study itself: The study gave patients intravenous ivuxolimab at 0.01 to 10 mg/kg every 2 weeks.

Clones were read by immunoSEQ multiplex PCR, and TCRdb kept only the in-frame ones, dropping some. The repertoire holds approximately 12,000 clones, 69% seen once, with 12% in the top ten. Germline CDR1 is LNHDA and CDR2 is SQIVND (reference sequence). V was cut by 5 bases and J by 8 bases, with 16 bases left in between. This CDR3 comprises 14 residues. This chain connects TRBV19 to TRBJ2-1, with D possibly matching TRBD2 (7 bases). The source material was CD4+ or CD8+ T cells sorted from blood, sampled in a trial of the OX40 agonist ivuxolimab. The TCR originated in an adult with an advanced solid tumor such as melanoma, head and neck, liver or kidney cancer. The DNA of the CDR3 is TGTGCCAGTAGTGACCCGGGGGGCGGCGATGAGCAGTTCTTC. Amino acid sequence: CASSDPGGGDEQFF. Combining the CDR3 with reference TRBV19 and TRBJ2-1 gives the whole variable domain DGGITQSPKYLFRKEGQNVTLSCEQNLNHDAMYWYRQDPGQGLRLIYYSQIVNDFQKGDIAEGYSVSREKKESFPLTVTSAQKNPTAFYLCASSDPGGGDEQFFGPGTRLTVL.